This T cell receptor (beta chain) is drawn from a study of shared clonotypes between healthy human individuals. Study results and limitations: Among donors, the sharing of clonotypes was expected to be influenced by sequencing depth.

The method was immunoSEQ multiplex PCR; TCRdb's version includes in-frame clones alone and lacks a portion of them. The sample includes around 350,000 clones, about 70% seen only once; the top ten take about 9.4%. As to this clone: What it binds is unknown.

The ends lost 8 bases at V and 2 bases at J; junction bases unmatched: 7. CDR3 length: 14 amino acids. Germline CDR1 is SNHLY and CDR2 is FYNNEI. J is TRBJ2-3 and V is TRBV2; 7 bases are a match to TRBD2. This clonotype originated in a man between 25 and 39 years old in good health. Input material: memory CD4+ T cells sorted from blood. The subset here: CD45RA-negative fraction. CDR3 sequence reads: CASARGGATDTQYF. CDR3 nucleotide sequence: TGTGCCAGCGCTCGGGGAGGGGCCACAGATACGCAGTATTTT.